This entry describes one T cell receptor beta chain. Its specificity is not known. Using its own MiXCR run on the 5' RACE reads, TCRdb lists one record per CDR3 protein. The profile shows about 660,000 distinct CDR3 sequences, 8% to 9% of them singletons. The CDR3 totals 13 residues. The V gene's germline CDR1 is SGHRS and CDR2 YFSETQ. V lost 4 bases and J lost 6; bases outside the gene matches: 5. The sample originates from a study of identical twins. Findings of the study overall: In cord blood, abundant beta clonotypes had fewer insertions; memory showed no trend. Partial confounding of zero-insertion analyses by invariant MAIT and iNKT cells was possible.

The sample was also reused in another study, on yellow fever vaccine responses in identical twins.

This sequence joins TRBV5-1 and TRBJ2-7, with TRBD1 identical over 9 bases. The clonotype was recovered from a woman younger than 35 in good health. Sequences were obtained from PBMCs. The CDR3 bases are TGCGCCAGCAGCGCGGGACAGGGTCGCGAGCAGTACTTC. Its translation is CASSAGQGREQYF.